What follows are 20 T cell receptor beta chains derived from one specimen sequenced in a study of early T cells in non-severe SARS-CoV-2 infection. TCRdb itself ran the 5' RACE reads through MiXCR, one entry per CDR3 protein. The table shows over 75,000 distinct CDR3 sequences, with under 15% occurring only once. The sequencing sample was made of whole blood. Receptors originate from an adult who was a healthcare worker with PCR-confirmed SARS-CoV-2 infection or an uninfected control (not recorded which).

This clonotype was seen more than once but under ten times. The V call is TRBV28, the J call TRBJ1-5, with 9 bases fitting TRBD1. Germline values: CDR1 MDHEN, CDR2 SYDVKM. The CDR3 has 16 amino acids. V trimming: 5 bases; J trimming: 1 base; junction bases outside the gene matches: 6. CDR3 DNA: TGTGCCAGCAGTCAAACAGGGGGCACAAGCAATCAGCCCCAGCATTTT. Translating it yields CASSQTGGTSNQPQHF.

Ten or more counts support this clonotype. CDR3 coding DNA: TGTGCCACCAGTGATTTGCATGGCGGGAGTGCGGTTGAGCAGTTCTTC. This translates into CATSDLHGGSAVEQFF. V and J are TRBV24-1 and TRBJ2-1; 7 bases match TRBD2. This CDR3 spans 16 amino acids. Looked up from germline, CDR1 is KGHDR and CDR2 is SFDVKD. The J segment lost 9 bases and the V segment lost 0 bases, leaving 10 bases of the junction unmatched.

The V call is TRBV6-6, the J call TRBJ2-2, with 8 nucleotides matching TRBD2. V shed 5 bases and J 2 bases; nucleotides not matched to a gene: 7. From germline, CDR1 is MNHNY and CDR2 SVGAGI (reference sequence). The CDR3 contains 16 residues. The CDR3 loop reads CASSARLATNTGELFF. In DNA, the CDR3 is TGTGCCAGCAGTGCCCGACTAGCGACAAACACCGGGGAGCTGTTTTTT.

This clonotype was found a few times. CDR3 bases: TGCGCCAGCAGCCAAGATTCTCCGCTCAGCTATGGCTACACCTTC. Protein sequence: CASSQDSPLSYGYTF. The rearrangement joins TRBV4-3 to TRBJ1-2, with no clear D. V lost 0 bases, J lost 4 bases, and 12 bases lay in between. Germline-derived CDR1 and CDR2 are LGHNA and YSLEER. The CDR3 has 15 residues.

This clonotype turned up a few times. The chain links TRBV9 to TRBJ2-3, with 8 nucleotides matching TRBD2. The germline V gene encodes CDR1 SGDLS and CDR2 YYNGEE. V lost 4 bases and J lost 8; bases outside the gene matches: 15. The length of the CDR3 is 16 residues. The CDR3 loop reads CASSFRGGREAGTQYF. The CDR3 DNA sequence: TGTGCCAGCAGCTTCCGAGGTGGGCGGGAGGCCGGTACGCAGTATTTT. Using reference TRBV9 and TRBJ2-3 for the parts outside the CDR3, the full variable domain is DSGVTQTPKHLITATGQRVTLRCSPRSGDLSVYWYQQSLDQGLQFLIQYYNGEERAKGNILERFSAQQFPDLHSELNLSSLELGDSALYFCASSFRGGREAGTQYFGPGTRLTVL.

This clonotype was detected many times. The chain links TRBV5-1 to TRBJ2-1, with 7 bases identical to TRBD1. This CDR3 is built from 15 residues. With V trimmed by 0 bases and J by 4 bases, 4 bases remained unmatched. Germline V CDR1 and CDR2: SGHRS, YFSETQ. Here the CDR3 reads CASSLALDRYNEQFF. The DNA for the CDR3 is TGCGCCAGCAGCTTGGCCCTGGACAGGTACAATGAGCAGTTCTTC.

J is TRBJ2-7 and V is TRBV7-8, with D uncertain. Germline V gives CDR1 SGHVS, CDR2 FQNEAQ. CDR3 length equals 13 residues. V was clipped by 4 bases and J by 7 bases, with 14 bases between them. DNA of the CDR3: TGTGCCAGCAGCTCTACGATGGGCGAGGAGCAGTACTTC. As protein: CASSSTMGEEQYF.

This clonotype has a handful of counts. The CDR3 loop is CASNPGTSDSPLHF. CDR3 DNA: TGCGCCAGCAACCCCGGGACAAGCGATTCACCCCTCCACTTT. The rearrangement joins TRBV4-3 to TRBJ1-6, with a weak D call TRBD1 (6 bases). Trimming left V 7 bases short and J 8 bases short, with 15 bases between. Per germline, CDR1 LGHNA and CDR2 YSLEER. CDR3 size: 14 residues.

This clonotype appeared a few times. The V call is TRBV7-3, the J call TRBJ2-2, with D tentatively TRBD2 (5 bases). CDR3 length: 14 amino acids. Germline V CDR1 and CDR2: SGHTA, FQGTGA. The V gene lost 5 bases and the J gene lost 7 bases, with 14 bases spanning the gap. CDR3 nucleotide sequence: TGTGCCAGCAGCCCCAACGGGGTATACGGGGAGCTGTTTTTT. It codes for CASSPNGVYGELFF.

This clonotype has ten or more counts. The rearrangement joins TRBV7-9 to TRBJ1-3; TRBD1 matches at 7 bases. V dropped 3 bases and J dropped 0; count of bases not matched to a gene: 5. CDR1 is SEHNR and CDR2 is FQNEAQ in the germline V gene (reference sequence). There are 16 residues in the CDR3. The CDR3 DNA reads TGTGCCAGCAGCTTCGGACAGGACATCTCTGGAAACACCATATATTTT. Translation: CASSFGQDISGNTIYF.

This clonotype was seen more than once but under ten times. The V and J genes are TRBV20-1 and TRBJ2-3; 7 bases are a match to TRBD2. Germline V CDR1 and CDR2: DFQATT, SNEGSKA (reference sequence). V shed 6 bases, J shed 0 bases, and the junction held 9 bases outside the gene matches. The CDR3 spans 15 residues. The CDR3 bases are TGCAGTGCGACTCTGCGGGAGTGGAGCACAGATACGCAGTATTTT. It translates to CSATLREWSTDTQYF.

The chain has TRBV29-1 and TRBJ2-3; D possibly corresponds to TRBD2 (6 bases). Germline V gene sequence: CDR1 SQVTM, CDR2 ANQGSEA. V was cut by 0 bases and J by 4 bases, with 11 bases left in between. The CDR3 loop spans 14 amino acids. CDR3 region: CSVEEGSSADTQYF. In nucleotides, the CDR3 is TGCAGCGTTGAAGAAGGGTCTAGCGCAGATACGCAGTATTTT.

This clonotype was detected many times. The J gene is TRBJ1-6, the V gene TRBV28; TRBD1 matches 7 bases. The CDR3 spans 13 residues. With 3 bases clipped from V and 14 bases from J, the junction kept 7 bases outside the gene matches. Germline CDR1 and CDR2: MDHEN and SYDVKM. The CDR3 region has the DNA TGTGCCAGCAGTTTCCAGGGGGGTAGATCCCTCCACTTT. Its translation is CASSFQGGRSLHF.

The rearrangement links TRBV11-2 to TRBJ2-3; the match to TRBD2 covers 9 bases. Germline V lookup: CDR1 SGHAT, CDR2 FQNNGV. CDR3 size: 15 residues. The junction had 10 bases not matched to a gene; V was cut back by 6 bases and J by 6 bases. CDR3 in amino acids: CASRYLSGSSDTQYF. The CDR3 nucleotides read TGTGCCAGCAGGTACCTTAGCGGGAGTTCGGATACGCAGTATTTT.

There are a few counts of this clonotype. The rearrangement uses TRBV7-8 and TRBJ2-7; 8 nucleotides align to TRBD2. V was pared by 5 bases and J by 4 bases, with 10 bases of the junction left unmatched. CDR1 and CDR2 from the germline V gene are SGHVS and FQNEAQ. This CDR3 is 15 amino acids long. The CDR3 reads CASSLPAGAWYEQYF. Here the CDR3 DNA reads TGTGCCAGCAGCCTCCCAGCGGGAGCTTGGTACGAGCAGTACTTC.

This chain connects TRBV2 to TRBJ2-7; no clear D. V lost 7 bases to trimming and J lost 0 bases, with 4 bases between them. Germline CDR1 SNHLY, CDR2 FYNNEI. The CDR3 length is 11 residues. The CDR3: CASTVSYEQYF. CDR3 nucleotides: TGTGCCAGCACAGTCTCCTACGAGCAGTACTTC.

This clonotype came up many times. The chain has TRBV7-9 and TRBJ1-4; no clear D gene. Germline CDR1 SEHNR, CDR2 FQNEAQ (reference sequence). This CDR3 is built from 13 residues. V lost 5 bases to trimming and J lost 12 bases, with 16 bases between them. The CDR3 reads CASSPVHLGELFF. CDR3 nucleotides: TGTGCCAGCAGCCCCGTTCATCTGGGAGAACTGTTTTTT.

This clonotype was counted many times. The V gene is TRBV20-1, the J gene TRBJ2-7, with 7 bases matching TRBD1. This CDR3 spans 13 amino acids. With 4 bases clipped from V and 2 bases from J, the junction kept 5 bases outside the gene matches. Germline-derived CDR1 and CDR2 are DFQATT and SNEGSKA (reference sequence). The CDR3 DNA is TGCAGTGCTAACCGGGACAGCCCCTACGAGCAGTACTTC. Amino acid sequence: CSANRDSPYEQYF.

Only a few counts were recorded for this clonotype. This chain uses TRBV11-3 with TRBJ2-5; no clear D gene. Germline values: CDR1 SGHNT, CDR2 YENEEA. CDR3 length: 13 residues. V dropped 10 bases and J dropped 3 bases, with 15 bases sitting between them. The CDR3: CATSKNFEETQYF. The CDR3 DNA follows: TGTGCCACCTCAAAGAATTTTGAAGAGACCCAGTACTTC.

V gene TRBV2 combines with J gene TRBJ1-2; no reliable D call. The CDR3 spans 12 residues. Germline V CDR1 and CDR2: SNHLY, FYNNEI. Trimming left V 5 bases short and J 4 bases short, with 8 bases between. The chain's CDR3 is CASSPISYGYTF. CDR3 coding DNA: TGTGCCAGCAGTCCGATCAGCTATGGCTACACCTTC.